This T cell receptor beta chain was found in a study of early T cells in non-severe SARS-CoV-2 infection. One entry per CDR3 protein results from TCRdb running MiXCR on the 5' RACE reads. Here the sample spans 55,000 to 70,000 distinct CDR3 sequences, approximately 12% being singletons. The germline V and J ends were trimmed by 4 bases and 4 bases, with 12 bases remaining between them. The length of the CDR3 is 14 residues. Germline V lookup: CDR1 MNHNY, CDR2 SVGAGI (reference sequence). J is TRBJ2-3 and V is TRBV6-6; D not certain. The receptor was isolated from an adult who was a healthcare worker with PCR-confirmed SARS-CoV-2 infection or an uninfected control (not recorded which). The donor label of this sample is uncertain. Source: whole blood, taken at baseline. The CDR3: CASSWGGRADTQYF. The CDR3 coding sequence is TGTGCCAGCAGTTGGGGTGGCCGCGCAGATACGCAGTATTTT.